This T cell receptor beta chain emerged from a study of post-analysis software for immune sequencing data. In the study overall: The disease courses covered relapsing-remitting, secondary progressive and progressive-relapsing multiple sclerosis. Overall study findings and caveats: By F measure, strong co-clustering occurred among samples prepared in the same batch. With TRBV5-6, TRBV5-1 and TRBV20-1 included, five TRBV segments were more frequent in patients than in controls. Normalized Chao1 diversity was significantly lower in multiple sclerosis patients than in controls.

Comment on this clonotype: What it binds is not known.

The V end lost 3 bases, the J end lost 5 bases, and 13 bases lay between the germline ends. The CDR3 totals 13 residues. In germline, CDR1 is DFQATT, CDR2 SNEGSKA (reference sequence). Unique molecular identifiers tagged the TCR beta cDNA libraries. The T cell input of about 0.85 to 10 million gave hundreds of thousands of cDNA molecules. In TCRdb, the PCR reads were re-called with MiXCR into one record per CDR3 protein. The table shows about 460,000 distinct CDR3 sequences, with approximately 45% occurring only once. The genes are TRBV20-1 and TRBJ2-5; D is possibly TRBD2 (5 bases). Source material: blood. This receptor was obtained from a girl aged 10-17 years with multiple sclerosis. As DNA, the CDR3 is TGCAGTGCTAGTGGCCGGACGGGGGAGACCCAGTACTTC. Translation: CSASGRTGETQYF.